A selection of T cell receptor beta chains follows, all from one sample in a study of CD8 T cells in Susac syndrome. Via MiXCR, TCRdb re-called the immunoSEQ multiplex PCR reads, giving one row per CDR3 protein. The sample shows about 200,000 distinct CDR3 sequences, approximately 95% of them seen only once. Sequenced: CD4+ T cells from PBMCs. The receptors shown here come from a human donor with multiple sclerosis. Both conserved end residues are part of each CDR3. The D gene is left open where the match is weak. Size values are once, few and many counts, or a class for expanded clones, and some rows have none.

D | size | J | V | DNA | CDR3
- | - | TRBJ2-1 | TRBV24-1 | TGTGCCACCAGTGAATATGGACGAGAGCAGTTCTTC | CATSEYGREQFF
- | - | TRBJ2-2 | TRBV24-1 | TGTGCCACCAGTGGGACCCCGGAGACCGGGGAGCTGTTTTTT | CATSGTPETGELFF
TRBD1 | - | TRBJ2-7 | TRBV20-1 | TGCAGTGCTACCGAGGACAGGGCCTCCTACGAGCAGTACTTC | CSATEDRASYEQYF
- | - | TRBJ2-6 | TRBV7-9 | TGTGCCAGCAGCTTATTGCAGGGGCTATCTGGGGCCAACGTCCTGACTTTC | CASSLLQGLSGANVLTF
- | once | TRBJ1-1 | TRBV2 | TGTGCCAGCACCCTGTTGGGGGATATTGAAGCTTTCTTT | CASTLLGDIEAFF
- | - | TRBJ1-5 | TRBV12-3/TRBV12-4 | TGTGCCAGCACCCACGGGCCCCAGCCCCAGCATTTT | CASTHGPQPQHF
- | - | TRBJ1-6 | TRBV27 | TGTGCCAGCAGTTTAGGGACAAATAATTCACCCCTCCACTTT | CASSLGTNNSPLHF
TRBD1 | - | TRBJ1-4 | TRBV30 | TGTGCCTGGCGTTCCGGGACAGGTGCCGGAAAACTGTTTTTT | CAWRSGTGAGKLFF
- | - | TRBJ1-4 | TRBV19 | TGTGCCAGCCAAGCCGGGACAAACAATGAAAAACTGTTTTTT | CASQAGTNNEKLFF
- | once | TRBJ1-1 | TRBV14 | TGTGCCAGCAGCCAAGAACGGTTAGCTTTCTTT | CASSQERLAFF
- | - | TRBJ1-5 | TRBV3-1 | TGTGCCAGCAGCCAAGAACCGGGACCTAATCAGCCCCAGCATTTT | CASSQEPGPNQPQHF
TRBD1 | - | TRBJ1-1 | TRBV15 | TGTGCCACCAGCGCCACAGGGGGCTCCACTAGGGCTTTCTTT | CATSATGGSTRAFF
- | - | TRBJ2-1 | TRBV29-1 | TGCAGCGTTGGGATCCGAGGCAATGAGCAGTTCTTC | CSVGIRGNEQFF
- | - | TRBJ1-5 | TRBV3-1 | TGTGCCAGCAGCCCCGGACAGACTGACAATCAGCCCCAGCATTTT | CASSPGQTDNQPQHF
- | - | TRBJ2-1 | TRBV20-1 | TGCAGTGCTAGCCCCACGGATGAGCAGTTCTTC | CSASPTDEQFF
- | - | TRBJ1-1 | TRBV19 | TGTGCCAGTAGGGCCTTGGAGGGCAGACAAGCTTTCTTT | CASRALEGRQAFF
TRBD2 | - | TRBJ2-1 | TRBV20-1 | TGCAGTGCCCCTATAATGACTAGCGACAATGAGCAGTTCTTC | CSAPIMTSDNEQFF
- | - | TRBJ1-1 | TRBV29-1 | TGCAGCGTTTCTCTTCGGGGGGGTGGCACTGAAGCTTTCTTT | CSVSLRGGGTEAFF
- | - | TRBJ1-1 | TRBV29-1 | TGCAGCGTTAACAGGGCCACTGAAGCTTTCTTT | CSVNRATEAFF
- | - | TRBJ2-3 | TRBV7-2 | TGTGCCAGCAGCCGAGCCCGCACAGATACGCAGTATTTT | CASSRARTDTQYF
- | - | TRBJ2-7 | TRBV3-1 | TGTGCCAGCAGCCAACAGGCAGGGGGGACTTCCTACGAGCAGTACTTC | CASSQQAGGTSYEQYF
- | - | TRBJ1-1 | TRBV6-5 | TGTGCCAGCAGTTTCGGGGACAAGAACACTGAAGCTTTCTTT | CASSFGDKNTEAFF
TRBD1 | - | TRBJ2-3 | TRBV5-6 | TGTGCCAGCAGCTTGGAGTACGGCCAGGGGGCTAGCACAGATACGCAGTATTTT | CASSLEYGQGASTDTQYF
- | - | TRBJ1-2 | TRBV3-1 | TGTGCCAGCAGCTTGGGACTCTCCCCGCGGGGCTACACCTTC | CASSLGLSPRGYTF
TRBD2 | once | TRBJ2-3 | TRBV4-1 | TGCGCCAGCAGTAGGACTAGCGGGGGGACAAATACGCAGTATTTT | CASSRTSGGTNTQYF
TRBD1 | - | TRBJ1-6 | TRBV3-1 | TGTGCCAGCAGCCGACAAGATCGGACAGGGGCCTCACCCCTCCACTTT | CASSRQDRTGASPLHF